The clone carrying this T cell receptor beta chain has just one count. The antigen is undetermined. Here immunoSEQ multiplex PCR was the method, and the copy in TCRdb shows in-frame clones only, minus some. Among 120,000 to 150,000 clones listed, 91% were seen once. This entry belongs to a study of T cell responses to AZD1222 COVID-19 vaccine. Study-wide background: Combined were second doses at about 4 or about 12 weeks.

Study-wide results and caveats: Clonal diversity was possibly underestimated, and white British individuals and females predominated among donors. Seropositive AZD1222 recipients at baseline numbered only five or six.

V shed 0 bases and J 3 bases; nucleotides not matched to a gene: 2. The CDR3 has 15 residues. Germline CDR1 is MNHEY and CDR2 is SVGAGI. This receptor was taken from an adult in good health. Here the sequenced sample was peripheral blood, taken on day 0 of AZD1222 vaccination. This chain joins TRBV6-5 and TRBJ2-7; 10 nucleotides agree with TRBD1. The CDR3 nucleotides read TGTGCCAGCAGTTACTCTGGACAGGGGGGCTACGAGCAGTACTTC. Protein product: CASSYSGQGGYEQYF.